This T cell receptor beta chain is from a study of prognosis after radiotherapy for stage I lung cancer. Overall study: Adenocarcinoma was the tumor type in 11 to 13 patients, squamous cell carcinoma in roughly seven.

Template was genomic DNA; TCR beta CDR3 amplified in two multiplex PCR rounds. Primers specific to each TRBV and TRBJ gene were used in first-round PCR. TCRdb processed the multiplex PCR reads anew with MiXCR; each CDR3 protein has one entry. Of more than 11,000 distinct CDR3 sequences listed, about half are singletons. General study results and limits: Tumor-specific reactivity of the expanded TCR clones remained undetermined.

This clonotype turned up a few times. Its cognate antigen is unknown. A read error may be the cause here, since a much bigger clone is one base away. Sample: PBMCs, taken before or after stereotactic body radiation therapy (not recorded which). The clonotype originates from a donor aged 50 or older with non-small cell lung cancer.

CDR3 in amino acids: CAISLQEDKYF. As DNA, the CDR3 is TGTGCCATCAGCCTACAGGAAGATAAGTACTTC. This chain links TRBV10-3 with TRBJ2-7; D might be TRBD1 (5 bases). Germline CDR1 and CDR2: ENHRY and SYGVKD. The CDR3 is 11 residues long. Between the trimmed V and J ends, which lost 6 bases and 11 bases, there was a span of 14 bases.